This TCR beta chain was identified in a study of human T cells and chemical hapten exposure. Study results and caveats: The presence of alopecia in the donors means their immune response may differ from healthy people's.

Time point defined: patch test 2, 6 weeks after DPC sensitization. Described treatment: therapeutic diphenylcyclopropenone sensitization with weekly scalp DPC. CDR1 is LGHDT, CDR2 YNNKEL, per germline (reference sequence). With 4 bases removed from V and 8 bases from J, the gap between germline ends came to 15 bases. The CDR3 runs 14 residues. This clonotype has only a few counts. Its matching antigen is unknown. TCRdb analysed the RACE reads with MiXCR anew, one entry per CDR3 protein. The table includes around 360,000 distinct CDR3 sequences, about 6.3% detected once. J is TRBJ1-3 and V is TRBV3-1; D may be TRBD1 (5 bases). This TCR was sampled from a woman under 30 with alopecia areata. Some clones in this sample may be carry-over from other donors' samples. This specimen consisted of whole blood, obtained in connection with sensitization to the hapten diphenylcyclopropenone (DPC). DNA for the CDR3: TGTGCCAGCAGCCCTCGTTTGGGGCGGCACACCATATATTTT. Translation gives CASSPRLGRHTIYF.